Listed below are T cell receptor beta chains from one sample, sequenced in a study of early T cells in non-severe SARS-CoV-2 infection. MiXCR, run by TCRdb on the 5' RACE reads, gives a single entry per CDR3 protein. This table has 65,000 to 85,000 distinct CDR3 sequences, around a sixth appearing once. The material sequenced was whole blood. The receptor source for this set is an adult who was a healthcare worker with PCR-confirmed SARS-CoV-2 infection or an uninfected control (not recorded which). Both conserved end residues are part of each CDR3. The D gene is left open where the match is weak. Clone sizes are given selectively: once, few, many, or a class where the clone is expanded.

size: few
D: TRBD2
J: TRBJ2-3
V: TRBV7-9
DNA: TGTGCCAGCAGCTTTGCCGGGACTAGCGGACTCCCAGATACGCAGTATTTT
CDR3: CASSFAGTSGLPDTQYF

size: -
D: -
J: TRBJ1-5
V: TRBV7-9
DNA: TGTGCCAGCAGCCACAGGGCTAGCAATCAGCCCCAGCATTTT
CDR3: CASSHRASNQPQHF

size: few
D: TRBD2
J: TRBJ2-3
V: TRBV16
DNA: TGTGCCAGCATCGGCGGGGGGGCGGCAGATACGCAGTATTTT
CDR3: CASIGGGAADTQYF

size: -
D: -
J: TRBJ2-7
V: TRBV6-1
DNA: TGTGCCAGCAGTGTTAGCTCCTACGAGCAGTACTTC
CDR3: CASSVSSYEQYF

size: few
D: TRBD2
J: TRBJ2-3
V: TRBV7-2
DNA: TGTGCCAGTGCACCTAGCGGATCAGATACGCAGTATTTT
CDR3: CASAPSGSDTQYF

size: many
D: -
J: TRBJ1-1
V: TRBV25-1
DNA: TGTGCCAGCAGTGAACAGGACCGGGGGACTGAAGCTTTCTTT
CDR3: CASSEQDRGTEAFF

size: many
D: -
J: TRBJ1-4
V: TRBV12-3/TRBV12-4
DNA: TGTGCCAGCAGTCCTCAGGGTAGTGGTGAAAAACTGTTTTTT
CDR3: CASSPQGSGEKLFF

size: few
D: -
J: TRBJ2-7
V: TRBV20-1
DNA: TGCAGTGCTAGAGATACCAAAAGCTCCTACGAGCAGTACTTC
CDR3: CSARDTKSSYEQYF

size: many
D: TRBD1
J: TRBJ1-1
V: TRBV29-1
DNA: TGCAGCGTTGATAAGGGGGCCCGGACTGAAGCTTTCTTT
CDR3: CSVDKGARTEAFF

size: -
D: -
J: TRBJ2-3
V: TRBV9
DNA: TGTGCCAGCAGCGCCCGGCTTGACACAGATACGCAGTATTTT
CDR3: CASSARLDTDTQYF

size: -
D: -
J: TRBJ1-3
V: TRBV4-3
DNA: TGCGCCAGCAGCCAATTCCCCCGATCCTCTGGAAACACCATATATTTT
CDR3: CASSQFPRSSGNTIYF

size: -
D: TRBD1
J: TRBJ2-7
V: TRBV5-4
DNA: TGTGCCAGCAGCTTGGAACAGGGGTCCTACGAGCAGTACTTC
CDR3: CASSLEQGSYEQYF

size: -
D: -
J: TRBJ2-1
V: TRBV10-1
DNA: TGCGCCAGCAGCGGGGAGACAGGTAATGTGAATGAGCAGTTCTTC
CDR3: CASSGETGNVNEQFF

size: many
D: TRBD1
J: TRBJ1-5
V: TRBV20-1
DNA: TGCAGTGCTGGGGACAGGAGGCGAGGCAATCAGCCCCAGCATTTT
CDR3: CSAGDRRRGNQPQHF

size: -
D: -
J: TRBJ1-1
V: TRBV7-9
DNA: TGTGCCAGCAGCCAGAATCCCGGGAACGCGAACACTGAAGCTTTCTTT
CDR3: CASSQNPGNANTEAFF

size: many
D: -
J: TRBJ2-7
V: TRBV28
DNA: TGTGCCAGCAGTTTAAAGGTTGGCAGCTCCTACGAGCAGTACTTC
CDR3: CASSLKVGSSYEQYF

size: few
D: TRBD1
J: TRBJ2-4
V: TRBV7-8
DNA: TGTGCCAGCAGCAGCGGACAGGGGGTCCTAGCCAAAAACATTCAGTACTTC
CDR3: CASSSGQGVLAKNIQYF

size: few
D: TRBD1
J: TRBJ1-3
V: TRBV29-1
DNA: TGCAGCGTTGAAGTAGGACAGGGGGCGGACACCATATATTTT
CDR3: CSVEVGQGADTIYF

size: -
D: -
J: TRBJ2-2
V: TRBV5-1
DNA: TGCGCCAGCAAGCCCTTCCTTTCGAACACCGGGGAGCTGTTTTTT
CDR3: CASKPFLSNTGELFF

size: -
D: -
J: TRBJ2-5
V: TRBV19
DNA: TGTGCCAGTAGTCGGACAGCCACCGGAGAGACCCAGTACTTC
CDR3: CASSRTATGETQYF

size: few
D: -
J: TRBJ1-1
V: TRBV28
DNA: TGTGCCAGCACCCCCCATGGGCGGTCGAACACTGAAGCTTTCTTT
CDR3: CASTPHGRSNTEAFF

size: few
D: -
J: TRBJ1-2
V: TRBV20-1
DNA: TGCAGTGCTAGAGATTGGTACGAGAAGGGCTACACCTTC
CDR3: CSARDWYEKGYTF

size: -
D: -
J: TRBJ2-5
V: TRBV29-1
DNA: TGCAGCGTAGCCGGAGGCCAAGAGACCCAGTACTTC
CDR3: CSVAGGQETQYF

size: -
D: -
J: TRBJ2-1
V: TRBV14
DNA: TGTGCCAGCAGCCGGGAGGACAGCAGCTCCTACAATGAGCAGTTCTTC
CDR3: CASSREDSSSYNEQFF

size: few
D: TRBD1
J: TRBJ1-1
V: TRBV7-2
DNA: TGTGCCAGCAGCCCCGGGACAGGGGGTTTGAACACTGAAGCTTTCTTT
CDR3: CASSPGTGGLNTEAFF

size: -
D: -
J: TRBJ2-5
V: TRBV18
DNA: TGTGCCAGCTCACCCGGACAGCCCCGTCAAGAGACCCAGTACTTC
CDR3: CASSPGQPRQETQYF

size: few
D: TRBD1
J: TRBJ1-1
V: TRBV7-9
DNA: TGTGCCAGCAGCTTCGGCCAGCAACAGGGGGTAGCTTTCTTT
CDR3: CASSFGQQQGVAFF

size: many
D: -
J: TRBJ2-7
V: TRBV28
DNA: TGTGCCAGCAGTTTGGGGGGCCACTACGAGCAGTACTTC
CDR3: CASSLGGHYEQYF

size: -
D: -
J: TRBJ1-1
V: TRBV5-1
DNA: TGCGCCAGCAGCTTGGTCGGGATACAGAACACTGAAGCTTTCTTT
CDR3: CASSLVGIQNTEAFF

size: -
D: -
J: TRBJ2-3
V: TRBV5-6
DNA: TGTGCCAGCAGCTTGCCGTGGGAAAGGAGGGATACGCAGTATTTT
CDR3: CASSLPWERRDTQYF

size: -
D: -
J: TRBJ2-3
V: TRBV6-2/TRBV6-3
DNA: TGTGCCAGCAGTTACTTCGGGGGCACAGATACGCAGTATTTT
CDR3: CASSYFGGTDTQYF

size: many
D: TRBD1
J: TRBJ2-7
V: TRBV6-1
DNA: TGTGCCAGCAGCGGACAGGCGTCGTGGGAGCAGTACTTC
CDR3: CASSGQASWEQYF

size: few
D: TRBD1
J: TRBJ1-5
V: TRBV7-9
DNA: TGTGCCAGCAGCCCGGCGGGGCAGGGGGAACAGCCCCAGCATTTT
CDR3: CASSPAGQGEQPQHF

size: few
D: -
J: TRBJ2-7
V: TRBV5-6
DNA: TGTGCCAGCAGCTTGGCGGAGGTTAATCCCTACGAGCAGTACTTC
CDR3: CASSLAEVNPYEQYF

size: many
D: -
J: TRBJ1-2
V: TRBV19
DNA: TGTGCCAGTAGTTTTTGGGTTGGCTACACCTTC
CDR3: CASSFWVGYTF

size: few
D: -
J: TRBJ2-7
V: TRBV10-3
DNA: TGTGCCATCAGTGAGCCCGGGCTAGTACATCCCCTCTTC
CDR3: CAISEPGLVHPLF

size: -
D: -
J: TRBJ1-5
V: TRBV19
DNA: TGTGCCAGTTCTGCGGGGACAATTAGCAATCAGCCCCAGCATTTT
CDR3: CASSAGTISNQPQHF

size: many
D: -
J: TRBJ2-7
V: TRBV28
DNA: TGTGCCAGCATCTTCAGGGCAACCAACGAGCAGTACTTC
CDR3: CASIFRATNEQYF

size: few
D: -
J: TRBJ1-1
V: TRBV4-1
DNA: TGCGCCAGCAGCCAAGCGCTTTTAGGTAACACTGAAGCTTTCTTT
CDR3: CASSQALLGNTEAFF

size: few
D: -
J: TRBJ2-2
V: TRBV5-1
DNA: TGCGCCAGCAGTATTTCGGGTTACAACCGGGAGCTGTTTTTT
CDR3: CASSISGYNRELFF